The clone carrying this T cell receptor (beta chain) showed up just a few times. Its antigen is currently unknown. This CDR3 has 17 amino acids. Germline assignment: CDR1 LGHNA and CDR2 YSLEER. The V end was cut by 1 base, the J end by 6 bases, with 18 bases between. Using its own MiXCR run on the RACE reads, TCRdb lists one record per CDR3 protein. The data contain over 85,000 distinct CDR3 sequences, roughly 12% of them seen just once; the ten biggest clones take up approximately 2%. This record belongs to a study of human T cells and chemical hapten exposure. Stated time point: patch test 1, 2 weeks after DPC sensitization. Documented treatment: therapeutic diphenylcyclopropenone sensitization with weekly scalp DPC. General study findings and limits: TCRs exceeding 1 in 1000 frequency stayed unchanged with DPC sensitization.

The clonotype comes from a woman between 35 and 50 years old with alopecia areata. Some clones in this sample may be carry-over from other donors' samples. The sample was whole blood, taken in connection with sensitization to the hapten diphenylcyclopropenone (DPC). The V call is TRBV4-3, the J call TRBJ2-2, with a weak D call TRBD1 (7 bases). CDR3: CASSQGVLAGGSGELFF. CDR3 bases: TGCGCCAGCAGCCAAGGGGTCTTGGCAGGGGGGTCCGGGGAGCTGTTTTTT.